This passage covers 23 T cell receptor beta chains from one sample sequenced in a study of T cells in Graves' hyperthyroidism and ophthalmopathy. Amplification yielded TCR beta CDR3 regions, with RNA transcripts as the source. When the TCR CDR3 underwent first-round RT-PCR, the HTBI primer set was used. Using its own MiXCR run on the multiplex PCR reads, TCRdb lists one record per CDR3 protein. The sample shows approximately 600,000 distinct CDR3 sequences, 15% to 20% of them seen only once. The material sequenced was blood. Source of these receptors: a woman between 25 and 40 years old with Graves' hyperthyroidism.

Many counts were recorded for this clonotype. The chain joins TRBV3-1 to TRBJ2-7; D call uncertain. V lost 1 base, J lost 4 bases, and 8 bases lay in between. Germline loops: CDR1 LGHDT, CDR2 YNNKEL (reference sequence). The CDR3 runs to 13 residues. The CDR3 DNA reads TGTGCCAGCAGCCAAGGACTTCGATACGAGCAGTACTTC. Translation gives CASSQGLRYEQYF.

The V and J genes are TRBV6-1 and TRBJ1-2; 10 bases map to TRBD1. Per germline, CDR1 MNHNS and CDR2 SASEGT. The V gene end was trimmed by 6 bases and the J gene end by 2 bases; junction bases not matched to a gene: 9. This CDR3 has 16 residues. CDR3 bases: TGTGCCAGCAGGGCCTCGGGACAGGGGAAGAACTATGGCTACACCTTC. It yields the protein CASRASGQGKNYGYTF.

This clonotype occurred a few times. The chain joins TRBV18 to TRBJ2-4; possible D gene TRBD1, 6 bases. This CDR3 region has 15 residues. The germline V and J ends were trimmed by 1 base and 1 base, with 8 bases remaining between them. Germline CDR1 reads KGHSH; CDR2 reads LQKENI. The CDR3 region has the DNA TGTGCCAGCTCACCACTGGGGGCGGCCAAAAACATTCAGTACTTC. Protein: CASSPLGAAKNIQYF.

This clonotype has ten or more counts. The chain has TRBV6-6 and TRBJ2-1; no reliable D call. The V gene lost 2 bases and the J gene lost 10 bases, with 6 bases spanning the gap. This CDR3 has 11 residues. CDR1 is MNHNY, CDR2 SVGAGI, per germline (reference sequence). The CDR3 here is CASSYAGEQFF. CDR3 in DNA: TGTGCCAGCAGTTACGCTGGGGAGCAGTTCTTC.

This clonotype was recorded many times. This chain joins TRBV5-5 and TRBJ2-7, with D tentatively TRBD2 (5 bases). Trimming cost V 6 bases and J 2 bases, with 18 bases left between them. The CDR3 sequence is 15 residues long. Germline V gene sequence: CDR1 SGHKS, CDR2 YYEKEE (reference sequence). For the CDR3, the DNA is TGTGCCAGCACTTTGGAGGTAGGGCGGGCCTACGAGCAGTACTTC. Translating gives CASTLEVGRAYEQYF.

This clonotype was counted a few times. The chain links TRBV28 to TRBJ2-7, with D hard to call. The CDR3 is made up of 15 amino acids. CDR1 and CDR2 from the germline V gene are MDHEN and SYDVKM. Between the trimmed V and J ends, which lost 6 bases and 1 base, there was a span of 16 bases. CDR3: CASRVGARDSYEQYF. CDR3 sequence (DNA): TGTGCCAGCAGGGTGGGTGCCAGAGATTCCTACGAGCAGTACTTC.

This clonotype has more than one count but fewer than ten. The chain is built from TRBV2 and TRBJ1-5; unclear D gene. Looked up from germline, CDR1 is SNHLY and CDR2 is FYNNEI. The V and J ends lost 7 bases and 0 bases respectively, with 10 bases between them. The CDR3 extends over 14 amino acids. The CDR3 is CASTENYSNQPQHF. In nucleotides, the CDR3 is TGTGCCAGCACGGAAAACTATAGCAATCAGCCCCAGCATTTT.

This clonotype has at least ten counts. V usage is TRBV20-1 and J usage is TRBJ2-1; 9 nucleotides align to TRBD1. Germline V gene data show CDR1 as DFQATT and CDR2 as SNEGSKA (reference sequence). The CDR3 is made up of 12 amino acids. J gave up 6 bases and V 3 bases, and 0 bases lay outside the gene matches. Here the CDR3 reads CSARDRGNEQFF. The CDR3 coding sequence is TGCAGTGCTAGGGACAGGGGCAATGAGCAGTTCTTC.

This clonotype was found a few times. The chain is built from TRBV13 and TRBJ2-3; D unresolved. Trimming cost V 0 bases and J 2 bases, with 9 bases left between them. Germline assignment: CDR1 PRHDT and CDR2 FYEKMQ (reference sequence). CDR3 length equals 15 residues. The DNA of the CDR3 is TGTGCCAGCAGCTTAGGAATAGCCCTCACAGATACGCAGTATTTT. Residues: CASSLGIALTDTQYF.

Concerning this clonotype itself: This may be a read error, as it is one base from a much larger clone. The chain links TRBV6-2 or TRBV6-3 to TRBJ1-1; D gene unclear. This CDR3 comprises 11 residues. From germline, CDR1 is MNHEY and CDR2 SVGEGT. CDR3 amino acids: CASSYGLEALF. The CDR3 region has the DNA TGTGCCAGCAGTTACGGACTTGAAGCTCTCTTT.

The gene calls are TRBV3-1 and TRBJ1-3; D uncertain. The CDR3 is 16 amino acids. Trimming took 0 bases from V and 0 from J, leaving 9 bases between them. Germline CDR1 and CDR2: LGHDT and YNNKEL (reference sequence). The CDR3 loop reads CASSQDLPSSGNTIYF. The CDR3 nucleotides are TGTGCCAGCAGCCAAGATCTACCGAGCTCTGGAAACACCATATATTTT.

This chain links TRBV24-1 with TRBJ1-2; D is perhaps TRBD1 (6 bases). The CDR3 contains 12 residues. From germline, CDR1 is KGHDR and CDR2 SFDVKD. Trimming pared 10 bases from V and 6 bases from J, leaving 14 bases between. CDR3 in amino acids: CATKWRGDGYTF. CDR3 bases: TGTGCCACAAAATGGAGGGGGGATGGCTACACCTTC.

Comment on this clonotype: A much larger clone is a single base away; this may be a read error. The genes are TRBV12-3 or TRBV12-4 and TRBJ2-1; 8 nucleotides match TRBD2. The length of the CDR3 is 15 residues. CDR3 DNA: TGTGCCTGCAGCCGGGGACTAGTCTGGAACAATGAGCAGTTCTTC. Translated, it gives CACSRGLVWNNEQFF.

Ten or more counts support this clonotype. This chain connects TRBV28 to TRBJ2-7; 16 nucleotides match TRBD2. The CDR3 sequence is 16 residues long. Trimming cost V 4 bases and J 2 bases; bases outside gene matches: 2. Per the germline V gene, CDR1 is MDHEN and CDR2 is SYDVKM. CDR3 sequence: CASSSGTSGRAYEQYF. CDR3 DNA: TGTGCCAGCAGTTCGGGGACTAGCGGGAGGGCCTACGAGCAGTACTTC.

The table lists this clonotype with a few counts. A much larger clone differs from this one at a single base, so this may be a read error. The chain employs TRBV11-2 and TRBJ1-2; D is undetermined. Trimming pared 5 bases from V and 4 bases from J, leaving 14 bases between. Germline V CDR1 and CDR2: SGHAT, FQNNGV. The CDR3 contains 14 residues. CDR3 residues: CASSPNRRPYGYTF. In nucleotides, the CDR3 is TGTGCCAGCAGCCCTAACAGACGGCCCTATGGCTACACCTTC.

This clonotype showed up just a few times. The chain couples TRBV11-3 to TRBJ2-1, with 9 bases aligning to TRBD2. Germline loops: CDR1 SGHNT, CDR2 YENEEA. The CDR3 contains 16 residues. V lost 2 bases and J lost 6; bases outside the gene matches: 8. The CDR3 region has the DNA TGTGCCAGCAGCTTAAATGGCGGGAGGGCCATCAATGAGCAGTTCTTC. Its translation: CASSLNGGRAINEQFF.

The chain recombines TRBV5-6 with TRBJ2-1; weak D call: TRBD1 (5 bases). Per the germline V gene, CDR1 is SGHDT and CDR2 is YYEEEE. The CDR3 is 16 residues long. Trimming shortened V by 7 bases and J by 9 bases, and 26 bases separated the two germline ends. CDR3 region: CASGAPVDPLDSEQFF. As DNA, the CDR3 is TGTGCCAGCGGGGCCCCGGTAGACCCACTTGACAGTGAGCAGTTCTTC.

CDR3 amino acids: CASSQQGAGQPQHF. The CDR3 bases are TGTGCCAGCAGCCAACAGGGGGCTGGTCAGCCCCAGCATTTT. The chain has TRBV6-1 and TRBJ1-5; TRBD1 aligns across 9 bases. Unmatched junction bases numbered 6, after V lost 6 bases and J lost 6 bases. CDR3 length: 14 amino acids. Germline V CDR1 and CDR2: MNHNS, SASEGT.

This clonotype was seen only a few times. This chain connects TRBV5-1 to TRBJ2-7, with 12 bases identical to TRBD2. CDR1 is SGHRS, CDR2 YFSETQ, per germline. The CDR3 contains 14 residues. After removal of 6 bases from V and 6 bases from J, the junction contained 7 bases not matched to a gene. The CDR3 nucleotides read TGCGCCAGCAAGGCTAGCGGGAGGGAGGGCGAGCAGTACTTC. It is translated as CASKASGREGEQYF. The variable domain in full, with the rest retrieved from reference TRBV5-1 and TRBJ2-7, is KAGVTQTPRYLIKTRGQQVTLSCSPISGHRSVSWYQQTPGQGLQFLFEYFSETQRNKGNFPGRFSGRQFSNSRSEMNVSTLELGDSALYLCASKASGREGEQYFGPGTRLTVT.

This clonotype was seen a handful of times. The chain joins TRBV20-1 to TRBJ1-6; the match to TRBD1 covers 7 bases. The CDR3 has 17 residues. Trimming at V came to 6 bases and at J to 8 bases, leaving 19 bases not matched to a gene. The germline CDR1 and CDR2 sequences are DFQATT and SNEGSKA (reference sequence). The CDR3 DNA follows: TGCAGTGCCGAGCAGGTTCCCGGGACAGCCGAACATTCACCCCTCCACTTT. This translates into CSAEQVPGTAEHSPLHF.

This clonotype has a count of ten or more. This CDR3 reads CASSYLTGYEQYF. DNA of the CDR3: TGCGCCAGCAGCTATTTGACGGGATACGAGCAGTACTTC. The V and J genes are TRBV5-1 and TRBJ2-7; weak D call: TRBD2 (5 bases). Trimming left V 3 bases short and J 4 bases short, with 11 bases between. Germline V gene sequence: CDR1 SGHRS, CDR2 YFSETQ. This CDR3 has 13 residues.

This clonotype was observed at least ten times. The chain recombines TRBV20-1 with TRBJ2-1; D unresolved. The V end was cut by 6 bases, the J end by 4 bases, with 7 bases between. The germline V gene encodes CDR1 DFQATT and CDR2 SNEGSKA (reference sequence). The CDR3 contains 11 residues. The CDR3, as DNA: TGCAGTGCGGATCTGTACAATGAGCAGTTCTTC. This translates into CSADLYNEQFF.

V is TRBV7-6 and J is TRBJ2-3; 12 bases are shared with TRBD2. The germline V gene encodes CDR1 SGHVS and CDR2 FNYEAQ. V lost 3 bases, J lost 4 bases, and 11 bases stayed unmatched. The CDR3 runs 18 residues. CDR3 amino acids: CASSFSPTSGSSADTQYF. In nucleotides, the CDR3 is TGTGCCAGCAGCTTCTCGCCGACTAGCGGGAGTTCAGCAGATACGCAGTATTTT.